The 28 T cell receptor beta chains presented below share a single source sample, sequenced in a study of spatial heterogeneity in lung cancer. TCRdb itself ran the 5' RACE reads through MiXCR, one entry per CDR3 protein. Here the sample spans about 44,000 distinct CDR3 sequences, roughly an eighth being singletons. The time point denotes: sample taken at primary tumor resection. The sequencing used PBMCs, collected at surgery. These receptors all stem from a male donor with early-stage non-small cell lung cancer.

This clonotype was seen once. V usage is TRBV5-1 and J usage is TRBJ2-2; D call uncertain. The CDR3 spans 15 residues. Looked up from germline, CDR1 is SGHRS and CDR2 is YFSETQ. The V end was cut by 4 bases, the J end by 7 bases, with 17 bases between. The CDR3 reads CASSPDPRAHGELFF. The CDR3 nucleotides read TGCGCCAGCAGCCCGGACCCCCGGGCCCACGGGGAGCTGTTTTTT.

This clonotype occurred many times. CDR3 residues: CASSSWGAGGSPLHF. CDR3 nucleotide sequence: TGTGCCAGCAGCTCGTGGGGGGCTGGTGGTTCACCCCTCCACTTT. This chain uses TRBV7-2 with TRBJ1-6; TRBD1 is a possible D gene (6 bases). This CDR3 has 15 amino acids. Germline lookup yields CDR1 SGHTA and CDR2 FQGNSA. The V and J ends lost 4 bases and 9 bases respectively, with 16 bases between them.

This sequence joins TRBV4-1 and TRBJ2-3, with D possibly TRBD1 on 6 matching bases. The CDR3 is made up of 16 amino acids. The V end lost 0 bases, the J end lost 4 bases, and 14 bases lay between the germline ends. CDR1 is MGHRA, CDR2 YSYEKL, per germline. Here the CDR3 DNA reads TGCGCCAGCAGCCAAGATCACGGACAGTGGCCAGATACGCAGTATTTT. Translated: CASSQDHGQWPDTQYF.

This clonotype was seen ten or more times. The CDR3 here is CSVKDRYGYTF. In nucleotides, the CDR3 is TGCAGCGTCAAGGACAGATATGGCTACACCTTC. This chain connects TRBV29-1 to TRBJ1-2, with D possibly matching TRBD1 (6 bases). Trimming pared 6 bases from V and 5 bases from J, leaving 10 bases between. The germline gives CDR1 SQVTM, CDR2 ANQGSEA. The CDR3 spans 11 residues.

J is TRBJ2-3 and V is TRBV30, with D perhaps matching TRBD1 (5 bases). The CDR3 is made up of 16 amino acids. Trimming removed 0 bases from V and 1 base from J, with 14 bases in between. Germline V gives CDR1 GTSNPN, CDR2 SVGIG (reference sequence). CDR3: CAWSVWGSWGTDTQYF. The CDR3 bases are TGTGCCTGGAGTGTATGGGGCAGTTGGGGCACAGATACGCAGTATTTT.

This clonotype occurred many times. The chain links TRBV4-1 to TRBJ2-2; TRBD1 matches at 9 bases. The CDR3 has 16 residues. The trim removed 3 bases at V and 6 bases at J, leaving 8 bases unmatched. Germline assignment: CDR1 MGHRA and CDR2 YSYEKL. CDR3 DNA sequence: TGCGCCAGCAGCCAGACGGGACAGGGATTGGCCGGGGAGCTGTTTTTT. As protein: CASSQTGQGLAGELFF.

This clonotype occurred a few times. The rearrangement links TRBV9 to TRBJ2-5; a weak D match, TRBD2 (6 bases). The V end was cut by 2 bases, the J end by 5 bases, with 7 bases between. This CDR3 is 12 amino acids long. CDR1 is SGDLS, CDR2 YYNGEE, per germline. CDR3: CASSVSGETQYF. The DNA of the CDR3 is TGTGCCAGCAGCGTTAGCGGTGAGACCCAGTACTTC.

This clonotype has only a few counts. J is TRBJ2-3 and V is TRBV24-1, with D possibly being TRBD2 (5 bases). Germline V CDR1 and CDR2: KGHDR, SFDVKD. This CDR3 spans 15 amino acids. Trimming removed 1 base from V and 5 bases from J, with 12 bases in between. CDR3 in amino acids: CATSDFREEIDTQYF. CDR3 sequence (DNA): TGTGCCACCAGTGATTTCCGGGAAGAAATAGATACGCAGTATTTT.

This clonotype was counted only a few times. V and J are TRBV20-1 and TRBJ2-5; D unclear. CDR3 size: 10 residues. Germline values: CDR1 DFQATT, CDR2 SNEGSKA (reference sequence). The V end was cut by 3 bases, the J end by 5 bases, with 4 bases between. For the CDR3, the DNA is TGCAGTGCTAGTGATGAGACCCAGTACTTC. Its translation: CSASDETQYF.

This clonotype was detected ten times or more. The gene calls are TRBV29-1 and TRBJ1-2; TRBD1 might be the D (5 bases). Germline V gene lookup returns CDR1 SQVTM and CDR2 ANQGSEA. V gave up 6 bases and J gave up 2 bases, with 19 bases separating them. The CDR3 contains 15 residues. In DNA form, the CDR3 reads TGCAGCGTAGGCGATAGGGACGGTGCGAACTATGGCTACACCTTC. Protein: CSVGDRDGANYGYTF.

This clonotype turned up a few times. The CDR3 DNA sequence: TGCAGTGCTAGCAAGGGGGGTTGGGAAAAACTGTTTTTT. It yields the protein CSASKGGWEKLFF. The chain has TRBV20-1 and TRBJ1-4; weak D call: TRBD1 (6 bases). V lost 3 bases to trimming and J lost 8 bases, with 13 bases between them. This CDR3 contains 13 residues. Germline CDR1 reads DFQATT; CDR2 reads SNEGSKA (reference sequence).

The chain's CDR3 is CASNPTGGYNEQFF. The CDR3 bases are TGTGCCAGCAACCCGACAGGGGGATACAATGAGCAGTTCTTC. The chain employs TRBV11-2 and TRBJ2-1; TRBD1 agrees at 9 bases. Germline V CDR1 and CDR2: SGHAT, FQNNGV. This CDR3 spans 14 amino acids. J lost 4 bases, V lost 7 bases, and 5 bases had no gene match.

In its sample, this clonotype was seen many times. The gene calls are TRBV29-1 and TRBJ1-5; 8 bases are a match to TRBD1. Germline CDR1 and CDR2: SQVTM and ANQGSEA. The ends lost 4 bases at V and 7 bases at J; junction bases unmatched: 6. The CDR3 is made up of 13 amino acids. This chain's CDR3 is CSVVTGGNQPQHF. The CDR3 bases are TGCAGCGTTGTAACAGGGGGGAACCAGCCCCAGCATTTT.

This clonotype turned up a few times. The junction differs from germline at one of its ends, possibly a read error. The chain links TRBV5-6 to TRBJ1-5; 9 bases line up with TRBD1. Germline loops: CDR1 SGHDT, CDR2 YYEEEE. This CDR3 has 13 residues. This CDR3 reads CASSLDRGQPQHF. For the CDR3, the DNA is TGTGCCAGCAGTTTGGACAGGGGTCAGCCCCAGCATTTT.

V and J are TRBV3-1 and TRBJ1-2; D might be TRBD1 (5 bases). The germline CDR1 and CDR2 sequences are LGHDT and YNNKEL (reference sequence). V lost 3 bases to trimming and J lost 3 bases, with 8 bases between them. CDR3 length: 13 residues. CDR3 protein: CASSQGTDYGYTF. DNA of the CDR3: TGTGCCAGCAGCCAGGGGACGGACTATGGCTACACCTTC.

This clonotype was picked up many times. The V gene is TRBV4-1, the J gene TRBJ2-5, with D possibly being TRBD1 or TRBD2 (5 bases each). The CDR3 spans 15 residues. Trimming took 0 bases from V and 5 from J, leaving 13 bases between them. Germline V gene lookup returns CDR1 MGHRA and CDR2 YSYEKL. In DNA form, the CDR3 reads TGCGCCAGCAGCCAAGATCCGGGTTGGGGGGAGACCCAGTACTTC. Protein sequence: CASSQDPGWGETQYF.

In this sample, this clonotype turned up a few times. The chain uses TRBV5-5 and TRBJ2-1; no firm D call. Deletions cut 4 bases from V and 0 bases from J, with 11 bases between. The CDR3 spans 15 residues. Germline V gene lookup returns CDR1 SGHKS and CDR2 YYEKEE (reference sequence). CDR3: CASSTSPHSYNEQFF. CDR3 nucleotide sequence: TGTGCCAGCAGCACCAGCCCACACTCCTACAATGAGCAGTTCTTC.

This clonotype was detected a few times. The chain uses TRBV6-1 and TRBJ1-1, with D uncertain. The CDR3 spans 11 residues. CDR1 is MNHNS and CDR2 is SASEGT in the germline V gene. V was clipped by 7 bases and J by 8 bases, with 11 bases between them. CDR3 bases: TGTGCCAGCACTCCGAGGCGGGAAGCTTTCTTT. Its translation: CASTPRREAFF.

The table lists this clonotype with a few counts. The chain links TRBV10-3 to TRBJ1-1, with no clear D. CDR1 is ENHRY and CDR2 is SYGVKD in the germline V gene. The CDR3 is made up of 15 amino acids. Trimming left V 0 bases short and J 0 bases short, with 8 bases between. The chain's CDR3 is CAISESYSMNTEAFF. CDR3 coding DNA: TGTGCCATCAGTGAGTCGTACTCTATGAACACTGAAGCTTTCTTT.

This clonotype was seen ten or more times. The chain has TRBV5-1 and TRBJ1-1, with D unresolved. The ends were cut back, 4 bases at V and 0 bases at J, with 16 bases in the middle. The CDR3 sequence is 16 residues long. Germline V gene sequence: CDR1 SGHRS, CDR2 YFSETQ. The CDR3 DNA reads as TGCGCCAGCAGCCCCCGGGAGCCTACCATGAACACTGAAGCTTTCTTT. The encoded protein is CASSPREPTMNTEAFF.

J is TRBJ1-6 and V is TRBV7-2; a weak D match, TRBD1 (6 bases). Trimming cost V 1 base and J 6 bases, with 13 bases left between them. This CDR3 is built from 16 residues. The germline V gene has CDR1 SGHTA and CDR2 FQGNSA. CDR3 nucleotides: TGTGCCAGCAGCTTAGTTGGGGGCCAGTTTAATTCACCCCTCCACTTT. Translated, it gives CASSLVGGQFNSPLHF.

This clonotype has more than one count but fewer than ten. The chain combines TRBV29-1 with TRBJ2-3; D is unresolved. CDR3 length: 14 amino acids. V was clipped by 2 bases and J by 8 bases, with 17 bases between them. Germline values: CDR1 SQVTM, CDR2 ANQGSEA. The CDR3 coding sequence is TGCAGCGTTGAAACCCTAGTGGGCTGGGGTACGCAGTATTTT. Translated: CSVETLVGWGTQYF.

The table lists this clonotype with many counts. This chain joins TRBV10-3 and TRBJ2-4; 7 nucleotides match TRBD1. The CDR3 is 14 residues long. Germline V lookup: CDR1 ENHRY, CDR2 SYGVKD. The V gene end was trimmed by 2 bases and the J gene end by 4 bases; junction bases not matched to a gene: 2. CDR3 sequence reads: CAISEPGQKNIQYF. The CDR3 nucleotides read TGTGCCATCAGTGAGCCGGGACAGAAAAACATTCAGTACTTC.

In its sample, this clonotype was seen a few times. The rearrangement links TRBV7-3 to TRBJ2-7, with D tentatively TRBD1 or TRBD2 (6 bases each). Trimming removed 5 bases from V and 3 bases from J, with 14 bases in between. The CDR3 is made up of 14 amino acids. Germline V gene lookup returns CDR1 SGHTA and CDR2 FQGTGA. The CDR3 spells CASSPNGGHYEQYF. CDR3 nucleotide sequence: TGTGCCAGCAGCCCCAACGGGGGACACTACGAGCAGTACTTC.

This clonotype was seen more than once but under ten times. The chain employs TRBV7-2 and TRBJ2-5, with TRBD2 identical over 9 bases. Losses at the gene ends were 1 base for V and 6 bases for J; bases not matched to a gene: 9. CDR1 and CDR2 from the germline V gene are SGHTA and FQGNSA. This CDR3 is built from 16 residues. The CDR3 reads CASSLVGGGARQTQYF. The CDR3 region has the DNA TGTGCCAGCAGCTTAGTAGGCGGGGGGGCCAGGCAGACCCAGTACTTC. The full variable domain, in which reference TRBV7-2 and TRBJ2-5 provide the parts outside the CDR3, is GAGVSQSPSNKVTEKGKDVELRCDPISGHTALYWYRQSLGQGLEFLIYFQGNSAPDKSGLPSDRFSAERTGGSVSTLTIQRTQQEDSAVYLCASSLVGGGARQTQYFGPGTRLLVL.

This clonotype was counted many times. This chain links TRBV20-1 with TRBJ2-3; D possibly corresponds to TRBD1 (7 bases). The V and J ends lost 0 bases and 4 bases respectively, with 11 bases between them. The germline V gene encodes CDR1 DFQATT and CDR2 SNEGSKA (reference sequence). The CDR3 has 14 amino acids. CDR3 sequence (DNA): TGCAGTGCTAGAGATAGGAGGGGGCCAGATACGCAGTATTTT. Encoded protein: CSARDRRGPDTQYF.

This chain links TRBV7-9 with TRBJ1-4; D ambiguous. The CDR3 sequence is 15 residues long. Trimming took off 1 base at V and 5 bases at J, with 11 bases between the two ends. CDR1 and CDR2 from the germline V gene are SEHNR and FQNEAQ (reference sequence). The CDR3 bases are TGTGCCAGCAGCTTAGGCAGCCCCTCGAATGAAAAACTGTTTTTT. Translation: CASSLGSPSNEKLFF.

By proportion, this clonotype is medium-sized (0.01 to 0.1%). The gene calls are TRBV20-1 and TRBJ2-3; 9 nucleotides align to TRBD1. Germline CDR1 DFQATT, CDR2 SNEGSKA (reference sequence). The junction had 4 bases not matched to a gene; V was cut back by 5 bases and J by 4 bases. CDR3 size: 13 residues. The CDR3 loop reads CSAGDRAADTQYF. As DNA, the CDR3 is TGCAGTGCTGGGGACAGGGCGGCAGATACGCAGTATTTT.